The entry below describes one TCR beta chain. Its target antigen remains unknown. The input lacks base qualities; no much larger clone sits a single base away. The sample belongs to a study of T cell responses to AZD1222 COVID-19 vaccine (dated by TCRdb to about 2021). Describing the broader study: TCR sequencing covered over 230 trial participants: 200 to 220 given two doses of AZD1222 and 26 given two doses of MenACWY control vaccine. Trial participants were enrolled by age into subgroups of 18-55, 56-69 and 70-plus years, and roughly 160, 29 and 62 TCR-sequenced participants, respectively, were included in these subgroups.

The CDR3 regions of human TCRbeta chains were analyzed by immunosequencing. Regarding the original processing steps: TCRs in the repertoires were compared against a reference library of SARS-CoV-2-specific TCRs that had been generated with the MIRA antigen-specificity platform. Breadth was defined as the fraction of unique TCRs that were SARS-CoV-2-associated, and depth was defined as the fraction of total T cells that were SARS-CoV-2-associated. Using the MIRA data, each spike-specific TCR was assigned both to the spike region to which the TCR was reactive and to a CD4 or CD8 class. Log10-transformed breadth and depth values were compared by one-way ANOVA with Sidak's multiple comparisons tests. The table comes from immuneACCESS by way of TCRdb, which keeps in-frame sequences with V and J called. Part of the clones is missing from these tables; in studies checked, under half for an unresolved V gene and the rest for unknown reasons. V, J and clone size are those of that table, while D and trimming were read from the DNA. For this sample there are about 130,000 clones; less than 95% appear just once. The ten largest clonotypes hold nearly 4.5% of the sample.

What this sample's time point label stands for: baseline before first vaccination. The treatment or condition label, as the study defines it: meningococcal conjugate vaccine given as trial control. The vaccinee samples were drawn from two UK trials, COV001 and COV002, one of which was a single-blind randomized controlled phase 2/3 trial testing AZD1222 (ChAdOx1 nCoV-19) in healthy adults. For TCRbeta chain sequencing, PBMC samples were collected from trial participants at day 0 and at day 28 after the second dose. The germline V gene provides CDR1 SNHLY and CDR2 FYNNEI. From cysteine to phenylalanine, the CDR3 is 12 amino acids long. Just CDR3 DNA is preserved here, 36 bases in frame from base 1. Trimming takes 4 bases from V and 5 bases from J, and the germline ends sit 8 bases apart. The study at large found these results: Reportedly, close to half of the unique spike-specific TCRs recognized epitopes lying outside the regions that are mutated in the B.1.351 and B.1.1.7 variants. Because no day 14 peak-response samples were available, the repertoires could be characterized only after the peak T cell response. Conclusions about previously exposed vaccinees are limited because only six or seven AZD1222 recipients were SARS-CoV-2 seropositive at baseline. Most participants were white British and females outnumbered males, and the authors suggested that clonal diversity may have been underestimated. The 56-69-year group was small, and its depth increase did not reach significance, likely because of low power. Spike-specific TCR breadth and depth rose significantly after two AZD1222 doses compared with day 0 and with MenACWY recipients. CD4 TCRs associated with the vaccine covered the entire spike protein, and the dominant responses were in regions 160-218 and 743-854.

The rearranged segments are TRBV2 and TRBJ1-2, with a weak D call of TRBD1 (6 bases match). The origin of this receptor is an adult in good health. The source material was peripheral blood, sampled on day 0 of MenACWY control vaccination. The CDR3 is CASSADRYGYTF. The nucleotides read TGTGCCAGCAGTGCCGACAGGTATGGCTACACCTTC.